This record looks at one TCR beta chain sequence and its context. Its specificity is not known. Libraries were prepared by immunoSEQ multiplex PCR; TCRdb keeps only in-frame clonotypes and omits some of them. Of 14,000 or so clones in the sample, roughly 80% were seen once. The data were obtained in a study of vaccination effects on CD4 cells after COVID-19. Study-wide results and caveats: Missing from the study were early post-infection timepoints, and its convalescent patients were few. Marked clonal contraction was seen late after vaccination (in both infection- and vaccine-induced clones).

Viral peptide pool expansion of antigen-specific CD4+ T cells preceded sequencing in the ViraFEST assay. Isolating CD4+ T cells followed 9 to 11 days of culture. This individual contracted SARS-CoV-2 between March and December 2020, as verified by PCR. The cohort was immunized with two doses of either the BNT162b2 or mRNA-1273 vaccine. Supplemented with roughly 9.6 IU/ml IL-2 and about 10 ug/ml peptides, a few million PBMC per well were kept in culture. The CDR3 is 16 residues long. J was trimmed by 4 bases and V by 6 bases; bases with no gene match: 11. Germline CDR1 reads SNHLY; CDR2 reads FYNNEI. The clonotype was recovered from a human donor who had a prior SARS-CoV-2 infection. J is TRBJ2-3 and V is TRBV2; 9 bases line up with TRBD2. The input for sequencing was CD4+ T cells from PBMCs cultured with SARS-CoV-2 spike peptides, taken after COVID-19 vaccination. CDR3 DNA: TGTGCCAGCAGGACTCCCTTTAGCGGGGGAGCAGATACGCAGTATTTT. It translates to CASRTPFSGGADTQYF.